Shown below are 19 T cell receptor beta chains from a single sample sequenced in a study of cytotoxic CD8 clonotypes in ibrutinib-treated CLL. Some clones are missing from TCRdb's copy, which holds only in-frame ones; the method was immunoSEQ multiplex PCR. The table includes more than 85,000 clones, 77% detected once. The specimen was PBMCs, collected after 24 months of ibrutinib treatment. These receptor sequences come from a human donor with chronic lymphocytic leukemia.

V usage is TRBV19 and J usage is TRBJ2-1; no reliable D call. Germline V CDR1 and CDR2: LNHDA, SQIVND (reference sequence). This CDR3 contains 15 residues. Between the trimmed V and J ends, which lost 5 bases and 8 bases, there was a span of 19 bases. CDR3 DNA: TGTGCCAGTAGTCCCCCAGGTTCCCGCGTTGATGAGCAGTTCTTC. Protein sequence: CASSPPGSRVDEQFF.

This chain links TRBV6-4 with TRBJ2-2; D possibly corresponds to TRBD1 (5 bases). Trimming removed 3 bases at V and 7 bases at J, with 30 bases between. The CDR3 is 20 amino acids. Germline CDR1 reads MRHNA; CDR2 reads SNTAGT. CDR3 nucleotide sequence: TGTGCCAGCAGTGAAGGGGTAGCTGGCAGCCCACCCGGGCAAGGCGGGGAGCTGTTTTTT. This codes for CASSEGVAGSPPGQGGELFF.

The genes are TRBV27 and TRBJ2-1, with D tentatively TRBD1 (5 bases). The CDR3 runs 13 residues. V lost 5 bases and J 9 bases, leaving 14 bases between the germline ends. Germline values: CDR1 MNHEY, CDR2 SMNVEV (reference sequence). The CDR3 sequence: CASSIQVQGEQFF. CDR3 in DNA: TGTGCCAGCAGTATTCAGGTTCAGGGTGAGCAGTTCTTC.

The chain couples TRBV18 to TRBJ2-1, with D perhaps TRBD1 or TRBD2 (5 bases each). The CDR3 has 16 residues. Trimming pared 6 bases from V and 6 bases from J, leaving 21 bases between. The germline V gene encodes CDR1 KGHSH and CDR2 LQKENI. CDR3 DNA: TGTGCCAGCTCCCCCCTGGGGGACCTTGGAGGCAATGAGCAGTTCTTC. The encoded protein is CASSPLGDLGGNEQFF. Together with reference TRBV18 and TRBJ2-1, the CDR3 gives the full variable domain: NAGVMQNPRHLVRRRGQEARLRCSPMKGHSHVYWYRQLPEEGLKFMVYLQKENIIDESGMPKERFSAEFPKEGPSILRIQQVVRGDSAAYFCASSPLGDLGGNEQFFGPGTRLTVL.

The V and J genes are TRBV18 and TRBJ2-2; no clear D. The CDR3 has 15 amino acids. The V gene's germline CDR1 is KGHSH and CDR2 LQKENI. The V end was cut by 2 bases, the J end by 1 base, with 8 bases between. The CDR3 here is CASSPGQMNTGELFF. The CDR3 DNA reads TGTGCCAGCTCACCAGGGCAGATGAACACCGGGGAGCTGTTTTTT.

The V gene is TRBV11-2, the J gene TRBJ2-5; a possible D gene is TRBD2 (6 bases). Germline lookup yields CDR1 SGHAT and CDR2 FQNNGV. The CDR3 spans 14 residues. V shed 1 base and J shed 5 bases, with 11 bases lying between them. CDR3 in DNA: TGTGCCAGCAGCTTAGCAGGGAGCGGGGAGACCCAGTACTTC. The encoded protein is CASSLAGSGETQYF.

The V gene is TRBV30, the J gene TRBJ2-7, with 8 bases matching TRBD1. CDR3 size: 15 residues. V shed 3 bases, J shed 0 bases, and the junction held 7 bases outside the gene matches. CDR1 and CDR2 from the germline V gene are GTSNPN and SVGIG (reference sequence). The CDR3 DNA follows: TGTGCCTGGAGCGGGGGACAGGAGGGCTCCTACGAGCAGTACTTC. Translating gives CAWSGGQEGSYEQYF.

The chain carries TRBV6-1 and TRBJ1-5; D may be TRBD1 (5 bases). Trimming left V 1 base short and J 3 bases short, with 10 bases between. Germline V lookup: CDR1 MNHNS, CDR2 SASEGT. The CDR3 totals 15 residues. The CDR3 DNA follows: TGTGCCAGCAGTGAAGGGGCAGGGAACAATCAGCCCCAGCATTTT. Its translation: CASSEGAGNNQPQHF.

The chain has TRBV2 and TRBJ1-2, with TRBD1 matching 7 bases. Trimming took 4 bases from V and 4 from J; bases not matched to a gene: 6. The germline V gene encodes CDR1 SNHLY and CDR2 FYNNEI. There are 14 residues in the CDR3. Written as DNA, the CDR3 is TGTGCCAGCAGTGTCTCCGGGACAGCCTATGGCTACACCTTC. As protein: CASSVSGTAYGYTF.

This sequence joins TRBV19 and TRBJ2-1; 7 bases agree with TRBD1. The germline V gene has CDR1 LNHDA and CDR2 SQIVND (reference sequence). V gave up 4 bases and J gave up 8 bases; unmatched junction bases: 17. CDR3 size: 17 residues. The CDR3 protein is CASSTPQAQGFFDEQFF. In DNA form, the CDR3 reads TGTGCCAGTAGTACCCCCCAGGCACAGGGGTTCTTCGATGAGCAGTTCTTC. Full variable domain (missing parts from reference TRBV19 and TRBJ2-1): DGGITQSPKYLFRKEGQNVTLSCEQNLNHDAMYWYRQDPGQGLRLIYYSQIVNDFQKGDIAEGYSVSREKKESFPLTVTSAQKNPTAFYLCASSTPQAQGFFDEQFFGPGTRLTVL.

Sample share makes this clone medium-sized. Here the CDR3 DNA reads TGTGCCTGGAGAATGGGTTGGGGGAATAATTCACCCCTCCACTTT. Encoded protein: CAWRMGWGNNSPLHF. The V gene is TRBV30, the J gene TRBJ1-6, with D possibly matching TRBD1 (5 bases). CDR1 is GTSNPN and CDR2 is SVGIG in the germline V gene (reference sequence). Trimming shortened V by 3 bases and J by 5 bases, and 14 bases separated the two germline ends. The CDR3 sequence is 15 residues long. Supplemented by reference TRBV30 and TRBJ1-6, the full variable domain reads SQTIHQWPATLVQPVGSPLSLECTVEGTSNPNLYWYRQAAGRGLQLLFYSVGIGQISSEVPQNLSASRPQDRQFILSSKKLLLSDSGFYLCAWRMGWGNNSPLHFGNGTRLTVT.

V is TRBV5-1 and J is TRBJ2-3, with 7 bases fitting TRBD1. In germline, CDR1 is SGHRS, CDR2 YFSETQ. The CDR3 contains 14 residues. With V trimmed by 0 bases and J by 6 bases, 4 bases remained unmatched. The chain's CDR3 is CASSLAGRGDTQYF. The CDR3 nucleotides read TGCGCCAGCAGCTTGGCTGGCAGGGGGGATACGCAGTATTTT.

Written as DNA, the CDR3 is TGTGCCAGCAGCAAGGGCGGGTCGGCTAATGAAAAACTGTTTTTT. Protein product: CASSKGGSANEKLFF. The rearrangement uses TRBV7-9 and TRBJ1-4, with no clear D. CDR3 length: 15 residues. Looked up from germline, CDR1 is SEHNR and CDR2 is FQNEAQ (reference sequence). Trimming pared 5 bases from V and 3 bases from J, leaving 13 bases between.

The J gene is TRBJ1-3, the V gene TRBV6-1; TRBD1 matches at 8 bases. With 9 bases clipped from V and 4 bases from J, the junction kept 11 bases outside the gene matches. The germline V gene encodes CDR1 MNHNS and CDR2 SASEGT. CDR3 length: 15 amino acids. CDR3 DNA sequence: TGTGCCAGTACGGGGGACAGGCGTTCCGGAAACACCATATATTTT. Encoded protein: CASTGDRRSGNTIYF.

V and J are TRBV9 and TRBJ2-1; the match to TRBD1 covers 12 bases. Per the germline V gene, CDR1 is SGDLS and CDR2 is YYNGEE. V lost 0 bases to trimming and J lost 9 bases; unmatched junction nucleotides: 7. The CDR3 is 16 amino acids. CDR3 in DNA: TGTGCCAGCAGCGTAGTGGGACAGGGGGCAGTGAGTGAGCAGTTCTTC. It codes for CASSVVGQGAVSEQFF.

Only a few counts were recorded for this clone. The chain links TRBV28 to TRBJ2-3; D not resolved. CDR3 length: 15 amino acids. Germline V lookup: CDR1 MDHEN, CDR2 SYDVKM. V was clipped by 3 bases and J by 3 bases, with 13 bases between them. CDR3 in DNA: TGTGCCAGCAGTTTCATGGGGATGAGAACAGATACGCAGTATTTT. Its protein is CASSFMGMRTDTQYF.

DNA of the CDR3: TGTGCCAGCAGTCCACCTAGCGGTTTCCACGAGCAGTACTTC. Protein: CASSPPSGFHEQYF. J is TRBJ2-7 and V is TRBV6-5; 7 positions agree with TRBD2. The germline V gene has CDR1 MNHEY and CDR2 SVGAGI. V was pared by 5 bases and J by 5 bases, with 9 bases of the junction left unmatched. This CDR3 is built from 14 residues.

The V and J genes are TRBV7-9 and TRBJ1-6; D is perhaps TRBD1 (6 bases). V was trimmed by 1 base and J by 10 bases, leaving 11 bases between them. This CDR3 has 14 amino acids. The germline V gene has CDR1 SEHNR and CDR2 FQNEAQ (reference sequence). The DNA of the CDR3 is TGTGCCAGCAGCTTAGAAATCAGGGGCTCACCCCTCCACTTT. Translating gives CASSLEIRGSPLHF.

J is TRBJ1-4 and V is TRBV21-1; no check of the table's D call, TRBD1, against the DNA was made. TRBV21-1 represents a pseudogene. The CDR3 contains 14 residues. The DNA for the CDR3 is TGTGCCAGCAGCAGGGGGACAGGGGACGAAAAACTGTTTTTT. Protein sequence: CASSRGTGDEKLFF.